The 7 T cell receptor beta chains listed next were all sequenced from one sample in a study of naive and memory T cell subsets. Two oligonucleotides, mixed equimolar, formed the beta constant-region primer covering TRBC1 and TRBC2. Ligated cDNA was amplified by four rounds of PCR with nested alpha and beta constant-region primers and SP2. MiXCR was run by TCRdb on the UMI-ligation and nested PCR reads, yielding one entry per CDR3 protein. Of 95,000 to 150,000 distinct CDR3 sequences listed, 35% to 40% are singletons. Sequenced sample: central memory CD4+ T cells from blood. The receptors originated from a human donor in good health.

This clonotype came up a few times. The V call is TRBV28, the J call TRBJ2-5, with D unclear. Germline V lookup: CDR1 MDHEN, CDR2 SYDVKM. The CDR3 totals 13 residues. Trimming left V 4 bases short and J 4 bases short, with 10 bases between. CDR3 loop: CASSSADRETQYF. CDR3 sequence (DNA): TGTGCCAGCAGTTCGGCGGATCGAGAGACCCAGTACTTC.

The genes are TRBV5-1 and TRBJ2-1; D is perhaps TRBD1 (6 bases). Trimming left V 4 bases short and J 0 bases short, with 14 bases between. CDR3 length: 16 amino acids. From germline, CDR1 is SGHRS and CDR2 YFSETQ. CDR3 bases: TGCGCCAGCAGCGACCATACAGGGAGCTCCTACAATGAGCAGTTCTTC. Translation: CASSDHTGSSYNEQFF.

V gene TRBV29-1 combines with J gene TRBJ2-5, with D perhaps TRBD1 (6 bases). V was pared by 1 base and J by 6 bases, with 15 bases between. This CDR3 has 14 amino acids. Looked up from germline, CDR1 is SQVTM and CDR2 is ANQGSEA. For the CDR3, the DNA is TGCAGCGTTGAAGCGGTAACAGGGCTGAAGACCCAGTACTTC. Translation gives CSVEAVTGLKTQYF.

This clonotype was detected once. This chain uses TRBV27 with TRBJ2-1; TRBD2 matches at 11 bases. The length of the CDR3 is 19 residues. Germline loops: CDR1 MNHEY, CDR2 SMNVEV (reference sequence). J gave up 6 bases and V 5 bases, and 18 bases lay outside the gene matches. This CDR3 reads CASSPRGRPSGRSGNEQFF. The CDR3 region has the DNA TGTGCCAGCAGTCCCCGGGGTCGTCCTAGCGGGAGGTCTGGCAATGAGCAGTTCTTC.

The chain links TRBV3-1 to TRBJ2-1; D remains ambiguous. V lost 3 bases, J lost 9 bases, and 12 bases lay in between. The germline gives CDR1 LGHDT, CDR2 YNNKEL (reference sequence). CDR3 length: 13 residues. The CDR3 reads CASSHTLGGEQFF. CDR3 sequence (DNA): TGTGCCAGCAGCCATACTCTAGGCGGTGAGCAGTTCTTC.

The V gene is TRBV25-1, the J gene TRBJ2-3; no clear D. The V gene's germline CDR1 is MGHDK and CDR2 SYGVNS. This CDR3 has 13 residues. Between the trimmed V and J ends, which lost 3 bases and 1 base, there was a span of 5 bases. In DNA, the CDR3 is TGTGCCAGCAGTGACATTGGCACAGATACGCAGTATTTT. Its protein product is CASSDIGTDTQYF.

The V call is TRBV28, the J call TRBJ1-5; tentative D call: TRBD1 (6 bases). Per germline, CDR1 MDHEN and CDR2 SYDVKM. CDR3 length: 15 amino acids. The V and J ends lost 7 bases and 6 bases respectively, with 19 bases between them. CDR3 sequence (DNA): TGTGCCAGCACCCCCCTTTGGGGGGCAGTTCAGCCCCAGCATTTT. Encoded protein: CASTPLWGAVQPQHF.